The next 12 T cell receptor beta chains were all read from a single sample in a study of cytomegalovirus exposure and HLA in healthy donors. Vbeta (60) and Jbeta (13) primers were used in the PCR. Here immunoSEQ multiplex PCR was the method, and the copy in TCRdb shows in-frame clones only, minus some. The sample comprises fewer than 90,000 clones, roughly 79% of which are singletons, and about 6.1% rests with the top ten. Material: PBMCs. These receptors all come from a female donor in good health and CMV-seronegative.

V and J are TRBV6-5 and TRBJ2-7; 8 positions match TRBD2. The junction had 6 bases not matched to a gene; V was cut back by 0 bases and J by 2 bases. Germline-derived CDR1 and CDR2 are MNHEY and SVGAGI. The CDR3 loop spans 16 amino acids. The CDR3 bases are TGTGCCAGCAGTTACTCACCGGGACTAGTTCCCTACGAGCAGTACTTC. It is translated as CASSYSPGLVPYEQYF.

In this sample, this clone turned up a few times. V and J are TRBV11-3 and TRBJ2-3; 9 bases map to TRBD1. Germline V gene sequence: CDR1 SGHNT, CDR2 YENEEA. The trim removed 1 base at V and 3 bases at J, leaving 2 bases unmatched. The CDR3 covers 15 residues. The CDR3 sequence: CASSLGDRVTDTQYF. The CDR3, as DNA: TGTGCCAGCAGCTTAGGGGACAGGGTAACAGATACGCAGTATTTT.

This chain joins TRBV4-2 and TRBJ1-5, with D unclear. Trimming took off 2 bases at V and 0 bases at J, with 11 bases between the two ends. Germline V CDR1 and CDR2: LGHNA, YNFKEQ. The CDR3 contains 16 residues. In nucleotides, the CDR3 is TGTGCCAGCAGCCAATTTGAAGGAGATAGCAATCAGCCCCAGCATTTT. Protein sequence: CASSQFEGDSNQPQHF.

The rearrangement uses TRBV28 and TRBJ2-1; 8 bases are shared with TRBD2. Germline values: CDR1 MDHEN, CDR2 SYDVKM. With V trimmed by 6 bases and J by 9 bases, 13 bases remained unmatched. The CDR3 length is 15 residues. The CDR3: CASRTGGSGKGEQFF. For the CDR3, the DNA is TGTGCCAGCAGGACGGGGGGTAGCGGGAAGGGTGAGCAGTTCTTC.

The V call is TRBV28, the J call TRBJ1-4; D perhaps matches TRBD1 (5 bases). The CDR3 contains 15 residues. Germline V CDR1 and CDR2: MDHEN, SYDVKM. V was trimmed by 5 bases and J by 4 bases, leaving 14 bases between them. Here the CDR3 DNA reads TGTGCCAGCAGTACCCCCGACAGACGTAATGAAAAACTGTTTTTT. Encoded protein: CASSTPDRRNEKLFF.

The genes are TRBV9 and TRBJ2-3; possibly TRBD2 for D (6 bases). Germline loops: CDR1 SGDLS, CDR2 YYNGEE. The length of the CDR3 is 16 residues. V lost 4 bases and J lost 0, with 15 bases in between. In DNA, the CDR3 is TGTGCCAGCAGCTATCTAGCGCAAGTAAGCACAGATACGCAGTATTTT. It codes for CASSYLAQVSTDTQYF.

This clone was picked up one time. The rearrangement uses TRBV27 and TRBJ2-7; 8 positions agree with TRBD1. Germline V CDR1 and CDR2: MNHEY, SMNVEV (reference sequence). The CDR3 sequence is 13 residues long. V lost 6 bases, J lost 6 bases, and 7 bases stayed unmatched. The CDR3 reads CASSTGTGSEQYF. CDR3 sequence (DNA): TGTGCCAGCAGCACCGGGACAGGTTCCGAGCAGTACTTC.

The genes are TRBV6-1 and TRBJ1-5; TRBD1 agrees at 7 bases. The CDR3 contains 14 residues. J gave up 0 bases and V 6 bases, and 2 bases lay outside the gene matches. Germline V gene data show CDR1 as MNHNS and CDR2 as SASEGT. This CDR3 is CASRDRVSNQPQHF. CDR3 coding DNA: TGTGCCAGCAGAGACAGGGTTAGCAATCAGCCCCAGCATTTT.

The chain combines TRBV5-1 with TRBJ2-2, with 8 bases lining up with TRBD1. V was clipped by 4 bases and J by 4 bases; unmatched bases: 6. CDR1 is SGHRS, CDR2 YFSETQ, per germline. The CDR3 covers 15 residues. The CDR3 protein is CASSTGQGLTGELFF. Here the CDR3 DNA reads TGCGCCAGCAGCACCGGACAGGGTCTCACCGGGGAGCTGTTTTTT.

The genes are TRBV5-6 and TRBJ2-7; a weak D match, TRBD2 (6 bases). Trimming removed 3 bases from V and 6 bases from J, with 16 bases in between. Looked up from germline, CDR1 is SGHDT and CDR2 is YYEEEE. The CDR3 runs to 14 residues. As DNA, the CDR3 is TGTGCCAGCAGCTCCTCTGCGGGAAGCGGCGAGCAGTACTTC. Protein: CASSSSAGSGEQYF. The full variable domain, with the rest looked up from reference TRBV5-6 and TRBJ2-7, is DAGVTQSPTHLIKTRGQQVTLRCSPKSGHDTVSWYQQALGQGPQFIFQYYEEEERQRGNFPDRFSGHQFPNYSSELNVNALLLGDSALYLCASSSSAGSGEQYFGPGTRLTVT.

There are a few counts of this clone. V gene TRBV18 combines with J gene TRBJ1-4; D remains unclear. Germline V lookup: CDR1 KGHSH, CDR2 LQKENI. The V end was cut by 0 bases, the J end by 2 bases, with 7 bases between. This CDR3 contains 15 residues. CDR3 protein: CASSPPAQTNEKLFF. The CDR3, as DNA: TGTGCCAGCTCACCACCTGCCCAGACTAATGAAAAACTGTTTTTT.

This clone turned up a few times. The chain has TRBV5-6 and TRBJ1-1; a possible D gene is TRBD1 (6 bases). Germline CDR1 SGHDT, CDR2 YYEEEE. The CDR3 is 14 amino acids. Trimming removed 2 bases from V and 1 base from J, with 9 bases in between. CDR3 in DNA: TGTGCCAGCAGCTTTCGAGGGGGGAACACTGAAGCTTTCTTT. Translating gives CASSFRGGNTEAFF. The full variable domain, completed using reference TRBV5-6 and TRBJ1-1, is DAGVTQSPTHLIKTRGQQVTLRCSPKSGHDTVSWYQQALGQGPQFIFQYYEEEERQRGNFPDRFSGHQFPNYSSELNVNALLLGDSALYLCASSFRGGNTEAFFGQGTRLTVV.